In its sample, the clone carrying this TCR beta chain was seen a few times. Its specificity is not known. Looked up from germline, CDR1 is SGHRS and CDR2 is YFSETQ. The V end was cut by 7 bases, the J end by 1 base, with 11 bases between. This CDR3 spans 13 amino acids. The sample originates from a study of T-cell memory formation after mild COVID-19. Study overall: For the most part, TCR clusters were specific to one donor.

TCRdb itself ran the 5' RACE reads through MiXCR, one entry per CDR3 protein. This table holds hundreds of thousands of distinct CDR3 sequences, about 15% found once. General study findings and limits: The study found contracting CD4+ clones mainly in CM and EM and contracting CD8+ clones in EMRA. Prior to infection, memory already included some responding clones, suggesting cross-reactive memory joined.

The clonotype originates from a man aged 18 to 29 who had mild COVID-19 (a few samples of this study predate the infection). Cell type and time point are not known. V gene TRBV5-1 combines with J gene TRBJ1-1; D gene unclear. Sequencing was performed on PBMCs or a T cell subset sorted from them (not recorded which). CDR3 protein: CASAGPSNTEAFF. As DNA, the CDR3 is TGCGCCAGCGCTGGACCGTCGAACACTGAAGCTTTCTTT.